This T cell receptor beta chain was obtained from a study of post-analysis software for immune sequencing data. This clonotype has more than one count but fewer than ten. Its antigen remains unknown. Whole-study findings and limits: The normalized Chao1 diversity of multiple sclerosis patients was significantly lower than that of controls. When patients were compared with controls, four or five TRBV segments were more frequent, TRBV5-6, TRBV5-1 and TRBV20-1 among them.

Germline V gene data show CDR1 as DFQATT and CDR2 as SNEGSKA (reference sequence). The CDR3 contains 12 residues. V dropped 5 bases and J dropped 7; count of bases not matched to a gene: 7. Unique molecular identifiers were carried by the TCR beta cDNA libraries. Using its own MiXCR run on the PCR reads, TCRdb lists one record per CDR3 protein. Of hundreds of thousands of distinct CDR3 sequences listed, around 60% are singletons. The material sequenced was blood. The sequence was obtained from a girl between 2 and 10 years old with multiple sclerosis. This chain links TRBV20-1 with TRBJ2-7; TRBD2 matches 8 bases. DNA for the CDR3: TGCAGTGCTCCTGGACTAGCCCAGGAGCAGTACTTC. Translation: CSAPGLAQEQYF.